This is a list of T cell receptor beta chains from one sample in a study of CD8 T cells in ankylosing spondylitis. TCRdb analysed the 5' RACE reads with MiXCR anew, one entry per CDR3 protein. The repertoire holds roughly 470,000 distinct CDR3 sequences, roughly a quarter seen once, with about 0.9% in the top ten. The sample taken for sequencing was blood, either unsorted or a sorted T cell fraction (not recorded which). All receptors come from a male donor with ankylosing spondylitis. Both conserved end residues are part of each CDR3. D genes are given only for firm matches. Clone size appears in some rows only: once, few, many, or a class for an expanded clone.

CDR3 length	D gene	V gene	clone size	J gene	CDR3 protein	CDR3 DNA
16	TRBD2	TRBV5-4	NA	TRBJ2-1	CASSSRTSGNYNEQFF	TGTGCCAGCAGCTCACGGACTAGCGGGAACTACAATGAGCAGTTCTTC
13	TRBD1	TRBV20-1	NA	TRBJ1-1	CSARQGANTEAFF	TGCAGTGCTAGACAGGGGGCGAACACTGAAGCTTTCTTT
15	TRBD2	TRBV12-3/TRBV12-4	few	TRBJ2-1	CASGGAALAGNEQFF	TGTGCCAGCGGGGGGGCCGCACTAGCGGGAAATGAGCAGTTCTTC
15	TRBD1	TRBV4-1	few	TRBJ1-5	CASSIRTGPNQPQHF	TGCGCCAGCAGCATCCGGACAGGGCCCAATCAGCCCCAGCATTTT
14	TRBD1	TRBV5-1	NA	TRBJ1-1	CASSLGDRGTEAFF	TGCGCCAGCAGCTTGGGGGACAGGGGGACTGAAGCTTTCTTT
17	NA	TRBV9	NA	TRBJ2-2	CASSPRRGPQSAGELFF	TGTGCCAGCAGCCCTCGCCGGGGACCTCAGTCAGCCGGGGAGCTGTTTTTT
12	TRBD1	TRBV29-1	few	TRBJ2-5	CSADRGFETQYF	TGCAGCGCGGACAGGGGGTTCGAGACCCAGTACTTC
15	NA	TRBV5-6	NA	TRBJ2-1	CASSRGGVTYNEQFF	TGTGCCAGCAGCCGCGGCGGGGTCACCTACAATGAGCAGTTCTTC
17	NA	TRBV10-2	NA	TRBJ1-3	CASKPSRAVSSGNTIYF	TGCGCCAGCAAACCGAGTCGGGCGGTTTCCTCTGGAAACACCATATATTTT
17	NA	TRBV10-1	NA	TRBJ2-2	CASSRGGDTLNTGELFF	TGCGCCAGCAGCCGAGGAGGGGACACTCTGAACACCGGGGAGCTGTTTTTT
14	TRBD1	TRBV5-1	NA	TRBJ1-2	CASSLGTGTVTYTF	TGCGCCAGCAGCTTGGGTACAGGGACAGTTACCTACACCTTC
16	TRBD2	TRBV7-2	many	TRBJ2-3	CASSPSLAGGTDTQYF	TGTGCCAGCAGCCCTTCACTAGCGGGAGGCACAGATACGCAGTATTTT
15	NA	TRBV5-1	NA	TRBJ1-2	CASSFGQGKGYGYTF	TGCGCCAGCAGCTTTGGCCAGGGTAAAGGTTATGGCTACACCTTC
14	NA	TRBV18	NA	TRBJ2-1	CASSPTSEVGEQFF	TGTGCCAGCTCACCAACTAGTGAGGTCGGTGAGCAGTTCTTC
16	TRBD2	TRBV15	once	TRBJ2-1	CATSRGGGSWYNEQFF	TGTGCCACCAGCAGGGGAGGCGGGAGTTGGTACAATGAGCAGTTCTTC
16	TRBD2	TRBV5-1	NA	TRBJ2-1	CASRSNSGSSGDEQFF	TGCGCCAGCAGATCGAATAGCGGGAGTAGCGGCGATGAGCAGTTCTTC
15	NA	TRBV5-1	few	TRBJ2-7	CASSRIGQSSYEQYF	TGCGCCAGCAGCCGAATTGGACAGAGCTCCTACGAGCAGTACTTC
14	NA	TRBV5-1	NA	TRBJ1-6	CASSLGEENSPLHF	TGCGCCAGCAGCTTGGGTGAGGAGAATTCACCCCTCCACTTT
14	NA	TRBV18	NA	TRBJ1-6	CASSPKGRDSPLHF	TGTGCCAGCTCACCAAAGGGCCGCGACTCACCCCTCCACTTT
13	NA	TRBV20-1	NA	TRBJ2-3	CSARLGVADTQYF	TGCAGTGCTAGACTTGGAGTGGCAGATACGCAGTATTTT
18	TRBD2	TRBV4-1	NA	TRBJ2-3	CASSQPSGTSGRRDTQYF	TGCGCCAGCAGCCAACCCTCCGGGACTAGCGGGAGAAGAGATACGCAGTATTTT
14	NA	TRBV5-1	NA	TRBJ1-1	CASSFGVQNTEAFF	TGCGCCAGCAGCTTTGGGGTCCAGAACACTGAAGCTTTCTTT
15	NA	TRBV20-1	NA	TRBJ2-5	CSARDLRYSQETQYF	TGCAGTGCTAGAGATCTACGGTATTCCCAAGAGACCCAGTACTTC
20	NA	TRBV15	NA	TRBJ2-5	CATSRVPGSLPGVIVETQYF	TGTGCCACCAGCAGAGTTCCAGGGTCCCTACCCGGCGTTATTGTAGAGACCCAGTACTTC
14	TRBD2	TRBV6-4	few	TRBJ2-1	CASSDVGRAGTQFF	TGTGCCAGCAGTGACGTTGGGAGAGCGGGAACGCAGTTCTTC
16	TRBD2	TRBV12-3/TRBV12-4	few	TRBJ2-3	CASSLSGLAGADTQYF	TGTGCCAGCAGTTTAAGTGGGCTAGCGGGAGCAGATACGCAGTATTTT
14	NA	TRBV7-9	NA	TRBJ2-5	CASSPGGGQNTQYF	TGTGCCAGCAGCCCAGGGGGGGGGCAGAATACCCAGTACTTC
16	NA	TRBV5-1	few	TRBJ2-1	CASSPVSGRSYNEQFF	TGCGCCAGCAGCCCCGTGAGCGGTAGATCCTACAATGAGCAGTTCTTC
13	TRBD1	TRBV3-1	few	TRBJ1-2	CASSPLAGQGGTF	TGTGCCAGCAGCCCCTTGGCGGGACAGGGGGGAACCTTC
14	TRBD1	TRBV7-9	few	TRBJ1-2	CASSRDRVPNGYTF	TGTGCCAGCAGCCGGGACAGGGTCCCGAATGGCTACACCTTC
15	NA	TRBV7-9	few	TRBJ2-2	CASSLVEGYTGELFF	TGTGCCAGCAGCTTAGTGGAAGGTTACACCGGGGAGCTGTTTTTT
15	NA	TRBV5-1	few	TRBJ1-2	CASSLGFRADYGYTF	TGCGCCAGCAGCTTGGGCTTCAGGGCGGACTATGGCTACACCTTC
16	NA	TRBV21-1	NA	TRBJ1-5	CASSKYRGYHNQPQHF	TGTGCCAGCAGCAAATATAGGGGCTACCACAATCAGCCCCAGCATTTT
14	TRBD2	TRBV29-1	few	TRBJ2-1	CSVLRTSGYNEQFF	TGCAGCGTCCTGAGGACTAGCGGGTACAATGAGCAGTTCTTC
13	NA	TRBV19	few	TRBJ2-5	CASSMTDQETQYF	TGTGCCAGTAGTATGACGGATCAAGAGACCCAGTACTTC
8	NA	TRBV2	NA	TRBJ2-3	CASSPQYF	TGTGCCAGCAGTCCACAGTATTTT
13	NA	TRBV29-1	NA	TRBJ2-1	CSAQTGTVNEQFF	TGCAGCGCCCAGACCGGGACTGTCAATGAGCAGTTCTTC
20	TRBD2	TRBV6-2/TRBV6-3	once	TRBJ2-1	CATKDRESGLADFSYNEQFF	TGTGCCACCAAGGACAGGGAAAGCGGACTAGCGGATTTCTCCTACAATGAGCAGTTCTTC
12	NA	TRBV15	few	TRBJ2-1	CATSRGKDEQFF	TGTGCCACCAGCAGAGGAAAAGATGAGCAGTTCTTC
14	NA	TRBV25-1	NA	TRBJ2-3	CASSDRGASDTQYF	TGTGCCAGCAGTGACAGGGGGGCTTCAGATACGCAGTATTTT
11	NA	TRBV2	NA	TRBJ2-4	CASNQKNIQYF	TGTGCCAGCAACCAGAAAAACATTCAGTACTTC
15	TRBD2	TRBV12-3/TRBV12-4	NA	TRBJ2-3	CASTESGLAVNTQYF	TGTGCCAGCACCGAGTCGGGACTAGCTGTAAATACGCAGTATTTT
15	TRBD1	TRBV20-1	NA	TRBJ2-5	CSAPRGTGGFETQYF	TGCAGTGCTCCGAGGGGGACAGGGGGCTTTGAGACCCAGTACTTC
18	TRBD2	TRBV24-1	few	TRBJ2-2	CATSEPTSGITRAGELFF	TGTGCCACCAGTGAACCTACTAGCGGGATTACCAGGGCCGGGGAGCTGTTTTTT
16	NA	TRBV5-1	NA	TRBJ2-1	CASSLSGSSSYNEQFF	TGCGCCAGCAGCTTGAGCGGGTCGAGCTCCTACAATGAGCAGTTCTTC
16	TRBD1	TRBV12-3/TRBV12-4	many	TRBJ2-2	CASSLRGGAGTGELFF	TGTGCCAGCAGTTTACGAGGGGGCGCAGGAACCGGGGAGCTGTTTTTT
18	NA	TRBV5-1	few	TRBJ2-5	CASSSPLGQPAGGQTQYF	TGCGCCAGCAGCTCCCCCCTGGGACAGCCCGCGGGGGGACAGACCCAGTACTTC
14	TRBD2	TRBV3-1	few	TRBJ2-1	CASSHSGGRNEQFF	TGTGCCAGCAGCCACAGCGGGGGCCGGAATGAGCAGTTCTTC